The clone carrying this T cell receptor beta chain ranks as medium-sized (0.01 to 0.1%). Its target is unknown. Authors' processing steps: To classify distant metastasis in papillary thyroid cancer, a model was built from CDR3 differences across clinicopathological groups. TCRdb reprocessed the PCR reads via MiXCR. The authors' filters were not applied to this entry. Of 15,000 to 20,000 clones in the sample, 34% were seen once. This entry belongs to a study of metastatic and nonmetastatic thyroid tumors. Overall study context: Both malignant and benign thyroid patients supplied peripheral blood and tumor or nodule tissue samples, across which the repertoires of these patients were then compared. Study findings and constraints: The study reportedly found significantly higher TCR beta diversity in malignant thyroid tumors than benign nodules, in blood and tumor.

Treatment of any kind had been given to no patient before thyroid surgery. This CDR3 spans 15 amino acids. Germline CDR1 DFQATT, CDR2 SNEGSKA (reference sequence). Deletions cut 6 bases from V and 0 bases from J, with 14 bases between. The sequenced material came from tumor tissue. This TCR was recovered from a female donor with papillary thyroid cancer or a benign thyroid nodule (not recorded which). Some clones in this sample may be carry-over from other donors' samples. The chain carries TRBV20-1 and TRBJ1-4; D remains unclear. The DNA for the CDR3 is TGCAGTGCCCCAGAGTCCATTTCAACTAATGAAAAACTGTTTTTT. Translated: CSAPESISTNEKLFF.